This T cell receptor beta chain was sequenced during a study of PD-L1 blockade in urothelial cancer. Across the study: The analyses of blood took place 3 weeks (second dose) and 6 weeks after treatment start. The median number of T cells present in blood samples was roughly 130,000. General observations from the study: Below-median pretreatment blood TCR clonality predicted better survival. Tumor-associated clones in the blood of durable-benefit patients grew more at 3 weeks.

The table came from immunoSEQ multiplex PCR; TCRdb's copy has only in-frame clones and leaves some out. The sample yields about 87,000 clones, about four fifths seen once. In regard to this clone: The antigen is not known.

Trimming cost V 8 bases and J 8 bases; bases outside gene matches: 14. The CDR3 is made up of 14 amino acids. Germline loops: CDR1 SGDLS, CDR2 YYNGEE. Indicated time point: pretreatment peripheral blood. This clonotype originated in a man in his fifties or sixties with urothelial cancer. The rearrangement joins TRBV9 to TRBJ2-3; 7 nucleotides match TRBD2. The sample was PBMCs, taken around atezolizumab (anti-PD-L1) treatment. The CDR3 nucleotides are TGTGCCAGTGACTCGGGGCGGGAGTGGGGTACGCAGTATTTT. It codes for CASDSGREWGTQYF.